One sample yielded the 28 T cell receptor beta chains listed below, sequenced in a study of T-cell reconstitution after alpha-beta-depleted transplantation in children. Unique molecular identifiers were incorporated during preparation of the TCRbeta library. TCRdb ran MiXCR on the PCR reads and lists one entry per CDR3 protein. The table shows some 520,000 distinct CDR3 sequences, with 30% to 35% occurring only once. Sequencing used PBMCs from the stem cell graft donor, obtained from the stem cell graft. These receptors were collected from a human donor who donated a stem cell graft to a child with aplastic anemia.

J is TRBJ1-1 and V is TRBV5-1; D is possibly TRBD1 (5 bases). CDR1 SGHRS and CDR2 YFSETQ come from the germline V gene. This CDR3 spans 14 amino acids. Trimming shortened V by 0 bases and J by 3 bases, and 9 bases separated the two germline ends. The CDR3 DNA reads TGCGCCAGCAGCTTGGGGGACGTGCACACTGAAGCTTTCTTT. Translation gives CASSLGDVHTEAFF.

The genes are TRBV30 and TRBJ1-5, with D tentatively TRBD1 (6 bases). Trimming stripped 3 bases from V and 10 bases from J, with 22 bases between. Germline V lookup: CDR1 GTSNPN, CDR2 SVGIG (reference sequence). This CDR3 has 15 residues. The DNA for the CDR3 is TGTGCCTGGAGCAACCCTGGGACAAATGGAAGCCCCCAGCATTTT. Amino acids: CAWSNPGTNGSPQHF.

This chain joins TRBV5-8 and TRBJ2-7; D gene ambiguous. CDR3 length equals 14 residues. The V and J ends lost 0 bases and 3 bases respectively, with 10 bases between them. Per germline, CDR1 SGHTS and CDR2 YDEGEE. CDR3 loop: CASSLGLLVYEQYV. In DNA form, the CDR3 reads TGTGCCAGCAGCTTGGGACTTCTGGTCTACGAGCAGTACGTC.

The V gene is TRBV27, the J gene TRBJ2-1; 7 bases line up with TRBD2. The CDR3 loop spans 14 amino acids. The ends lost 3 bases at V and 5 bases at J; junction bases unmatched: 4. Germline-derived CDR1 and CDR2 are MNHEY and SMNVEV (reference sequence). The CDR3 sequence is CASSLQRGNNEQFF. The CDR3 DNA sequence: TGTGCCAGCAGTTTGCAGCGGGGCAACAATGAGCAGTTCTTC.

This clonotype was seen a handful of times. This rearrangement joins TRBV29-1 to TRBJ2-7; 8 nucleotides line up with TRBD1. Germline loops: CDR1 SQVTM, CDR2 ANQGSEA. The CDR3 is made up of 12 amino acids. Germline trimming cut 3 bases from V and 3 bases from J; bases unmatched to any gene: 1. The CDR3: CSVETGVYEQYF. CDR3 DNA: TGCAGCGTTGAGACAGGGGTCTACGAGCAGTACTTC.

This clonotype was observed a handful of times. The CDR3 DNA reads TGCAGTGCTAGTTGCCCGGACAGCTACTATGGCTACACCTTC. Its translation: CSASCPDSYYGYTF. The J gene is TRBJ1-2, the V gene TRBV20-1; D perhaps matches TRBD1 (6 bases). Deletions cut 3 bases from V and 3 bases from J, with 14 bases between. Germline V gene data show CDR1 as DFQATT and CDR2 as SNEGSKA (reference sequence). The CDR3 sequence is 14 residues long.

The chain employs TRBV27 and TRBJ2-5; the match to TRBD2 covers 9 bases. The CDR3 runs to 15 residues. The junction had 7 bases not matched to a gene; V was cut back by 3 bases and J by 5 bases. Germline CDR1 reads MNHEY; CDR2 reads SMNVEV (reference sequence). CDR3 region: CASSFGGRAGETQYF. Here the CDR3 DNA reads TGTGCCAGCAGTTTTGGCGGGAGGGCCGGGGAGACCCAGTACTTC.

This chain connects TRBV6-2 or TRBV6-3 to TRBJ1-3; TRBD1 might be the D (5 bases). Per germline, CDR1 MNHEY and CDR2 SVGEGT. V lost 4 bases, J lost 0 bases, and 16 bases lay in between. The CDR3 runs to 17 residues. For the CDR3, the DNA is TGTGCCAGCAGTTCGCGAACACAGGTTTTCTCTGGAAACACCATATATTTT. Its translation is CASSSRTQVFSGNTIYF.

The sample holds a few counts of this clonotype. This chain uses TRBV19 with TRBJ2-1; 7 bases agree with TRBD1. This CDR3 is 15 amino acids long. CDR1 LNHDA and CDR2 SQIVND come from the germline V gene (reference sequence). The trim removed 3 bases at V and 7 bases at J, leaving 9 bases unmatched. Here the CDR3 DNA reads TGTGCCAGTAGTATGACAGGGTCATGGGGGAATGAGCAGTTCTTC. Translated: CASSMTGSWGNEQFF.

This clonotype turned up a few times. The chain recombines TRBV29-1 with TRBJ1-5, with D unclear. The ends were cut back, 0 bases at V and 0 bases at J, with 3 bases in the middle. This CDR3 region has 13 residues. Germline V gene sequence: CDR1 SQVTM, CDR2 ANQGSEA. DNA for the CDR3: TGCAGCGTTGAAGACAATAGCAATCAGCCCCAGCATTTT. Encoded protein: CSVEDNSNQPQHF.

V and J are TRBV30 and TRBJ2-7; 9 bases are shared with TRBD2. The CDR3 consists of 14 residues. Germline-derived CDR1 and CDR2 are GTSNPN and SVGIG (reference sequence). The junction had 3 bases not matched to a gene; V was cut back by 0 bases and J by 3 bases. CDR3: CAWSVLAGIYEQYF. The CDR3 DNA reads TGTGCCTGGAGTGTACTAGCGGGTATCTACGAGCAGTACTTC.

This chain's CDR3 is CASSWGPAGMETQYF. CDR3 sequence (DNA): TGTGCCAGCAGCTGGGGGCCGGCGGGGATGGAGACCCAGTACTTC. The rearrangement joins TRBV5-6 to TRBJ2-5; perhaps D is TRBD1 or TRBD2 (6 bases each). CDR3 size: 15 residues. The V end was cut by 3 bases, the J end by 5 bases, with 17 bases between. The germline V gene has CDR1 SGHDT and CDR2 YYEEEE.

J is TRBJ2-1 and V is TRBV4-3; 7 bases fit TRBD2. V lost 4 bases and J lost 7; bases outside the gene matches: 16. There are 17 residues in the CDR3. Germline loops: CDR1 LGHNA, CDR2 YSLEER. CDR3 coding DNA: TGCGCCAGCAGCCCAACCATTGGCGGGAGAGTTAAGAATGAGCAGTTCTTC. Protein sequence: CASSPTIGGRVKNEQFF.

This clonotype was observed a handful of times. V usage is TRBV5-4 and J usage is TRBJ1-6; perhaps TRBD1 as D (5 bases). The CDR3 runs to 15 residues. Germline-derived CDR1 and CDR2 are SGHNT and YYREEE (reference sequence). V was pared by 3 bases and J by 7 bases, with 14 bases between. CDR3 DNA: TGTGCCAGCAGCTGGGGTGGGGGAGCGAATTCACCCCTCCACTTT. It is translated as CASSWGGGANSPLHF.

This chain links TRBV12-3 or TRBV12-4 with TRBJ2-5, with TRBD1 identical over 7 bases. J was trimmed by 4 bases and V by 4 bases; bases with no gene match: 3. This CDR3 has 13 residues. The CDR3 DNA follows: TGTGCCAGCAGTTACAGGGGACCAGAGACCCAGTACTTC. Its translation is CASSYRGPETQYF.

The chain links TRBV6-1 to TRBJ1-2; D is uncertain. The CDR3 contains 14 residues. Germline V gene sequence: CDR1 MNHNS, CDR2 SASEGT. The V gene lost 1 base and the J gene lost 5 bases, with 11 bases spanning the gap. CDR3 nucleotides: TGTGCCAGCAGTGAAGATCGGGGATGGTATGGCTACACCTTC. Protein product: CASSEDRGWYGYTF.

This chain joins TRBV10-3 and TRBJ2-1; D is possibly TRBD2 (6 bases). V lost 10 bases and J 3 bases, leaving 10 bases between the germline ends. Per the germline V gene, CDR1 is ENHRY and CDR2 is SYGVKD. The CDR3 is 12 amino acids. The CDR3 loop is CANGGDYNEQFF. DNA for the CDR3: TGTGCCAACGGAGGGGACTACAATGAGCAGTTCTTC.

This chain links TRBV7-9 with TRBJ2-1; D possibly uses TRBD1 or TRBD2 (5 bases each). Trimming removed 1 base from V and 4 bases from J, with 14 bases in between. CDR1 and CDR2 (germline): SEHNR, FQNEAQ (reference sequence). This CDR3 has 16 residues. CDR3 sequence: CASSLVAGWGYNEQFF. CDR3 DNA: TGTGCCAGCAGCTTAGTGGCAGGGTGGGGGTACAATGAGCAGTTCTTC.

The chain is built from TRBV25-1 and TRBJ2-5; D is undetermined. Trimming removed 8 bases from V and 5 bases from J, with 9 bases in between. Germline assignment: CDR1 MGHDK and CDR2 SYGVNS. The CDR3 length is 11 residues. Here the CDR3 DNA reads TGTGCCAGCGGCCCCGGGGAGACCCAGTACTTC. Its protein is CASGPGETQYF.

The chain joins TRBV30 to TRBJ2-5; TRBD1 agrees at 10 bases. This CDR3 spans 16 amino acids. Germline CDR1 GTSNPN, CDR2 SVGIG (reference sequence). With V trimmed by 5 bases and J by 0 bases, 9 bases remained unmatched. The CDR3 is CAWGDRGAGYQETQYF. Written as DNA, the CDR3 is TGTGCCTGGGGGGACAGGGGCGCCGGGTACCAAGAGACCCAGTACTTC.

This clonotype has only a few counts. The rearrangement links TRBV4-3 to TRBJ1-2; 9 positions agree with TRBD1. Losses at the gene ends were 4 bases for V and 5 bases for J; bases not matched to a gene: 8. Germline CDR1 and CDR2: LGHNA and YSLEER. This CDR3 is 15 amino acids long. This chain's CDR3 is CASSPGTGKLYGYTF. Written as DNA, the CDR3 is TGCGCCAGCAGCCCGGGGACAGGGAAATTATATGGCTACACCTTC.

The CDR3 protein is CASSITGSRNTIYF. In DNA, the CDR3 is TGTGCCAGCAGTATTACAGGGTCGAGGAACACCATATATTTT. The V and J genes are TRBV12-3 or TRBV12-4 and TRBJ1-3; possibly TRBD1 for D (6 bases). Trimming removed 5 bases at V and 7 bases at J, with 15 bases between. CDR3 length: 14 amino acids.

In this sample, this clonotype turned up many times. V is TRBV20-1 and J is TRBJ1-1; D remains unclear. Germline assignment: CDR1 DFQATT and CDR2 SNEGSKA (reference sequence). CDR3 length: 12 amino acids. Between the trimmed V and J ends, which lost 6 bases and 0 bases, there was a span of 8 bases. In DNA form, the CDR3 reads TGCAGTGCCCAAACAGTGAACACTGAAGCTTTCTTT. Its protein is CSAQTVNTEAFF.

The chain carries TRBV7-9 and TRBJ1-1; the D gene is possibly TRBD1 (5 bases). CDR1 SEHNR and CDR2 FQNEAQ come from the germline V gene (reference sequence). CDR3 length: 14 residues. Trimming removed 3 bases from V and 1 base from J, with 9 bases in between. The CDR3 nucleotides read TGTGCCAGCAGCTTTTCAGGGTCGAACACTGAAGCTTTCTTT. This codes for CASSFSGSNTEAFF.

The V call is TRBV7-9, the J call TRBJ2-5, with a possible D match to TRBD1 (6 bases). The V gene lost 3 bases and the J gene lost 3 bases, with 14 bases spanning the gap. Germline values: CDR1 SEHNR, CDR2 FQNEAQ (reference sequence). The CDR3 is 15 amino acids. The CDR3 DNA is TGTGCCAGCAGCTTCCTTGGGCAGGGGAAAGAGACCCAGTACTTC. Amino acid sequence: CASSFLGQGKETQYF. The variable domain in full, completed from reference TRBV7-9 and TRBJ2-5, reads DTGVSQNPRHKITKRGQNVTFRCDPISEHNRLYWYRQTLGQGPEFLTYFQNEAQLEKSRLLSDRFSAERPKGSFSTLEIQRTEQGDSAMYLCASSFLGQGKETQYFGPGTRLLVL.

A few counts support this clonotype. This chain links TRBV4-3 with TRBJ2-1, with D unclear. This CDR3 has 13 residues. Trimming pared 1 base from V and 6 bases from J, leaving 7 bases between. The germline V gene has CDR1 LGHNA and CDR2 YSLEER. CDR3 residues: CASSQVHSNEQFF. The CDR3 nucleotides are TGCGCCAGCAGCCAAGTACACTCCAATGAGCAGTTCTTC.

This clonotype has just a few counts. This chain connects TRBV10-3 to TRBJ2-5, with 7 bases aligning to TRBD1. Germline V CDR1 and CDR2: ENHRY, SYGVKD. The CDR3 spans 13 residues. After removal of 6 bases from V and 5 bases from J, the junction contained 6 bases not matched to a gene. For the CDR3, the DNA is TGTGCCATCAGCCGGGACAGCTCGGAGACCCAGTACTTC. This sequence encodes CAISRDSSETQYF.

This chain joins TRBV9 and TRBJ1-1, with D perhaps matching TRBD1 (5 bases). Germline CDR1 SGDLS, CDR2 YYNGEE. The CDR3 extends over 14 amino acids. V was clipped by 0 bases and J by 5 bases, with 11 bases between them. CDR3 in DNA: TGTGCCAGCAGCGTAGCCCAGGGAGGGACTGAAGCTTTCTTT. As protein: CASSVAQGGTEAFF.